The text below deals with one T cell receptor (beta chain). This clonotype was picked up a small number of times. Its antigen has not been determined. Base qualities were left out, and no much larger clone turns up one base away. From the cysteine through the phenylalanine, the CDR3 covers 15 amino acids. Just CDR3 DNA is preserved here, 45 bases in frame from base 1. The germline V gene (reference sequence) gives CDR1 as SEHNR and CDR2 as FQNEAQ. V is trimmed back by 3 bases and J by 4 bases, and the junction contains 3 bases that no gene match accounts for. These data come from a study of CD8 T cells in ankylosing spondylitis (dated 2017 in TCRdb). Regarding the complete study: To find TCR variants linked to disease, the study profiled T cell receptor beta repertoires in ankylosing spondylitis patients and healthy donors. The full study cohort comprised around 23 ankylosing spondylitis patients and 85 to 120 healthy donors. Samples of peripheral blood were taken, and for ankylosing spondylitis patients, synovial fluid was collected as well.

Summary of the overall study and its limitations: In peripheral blood, the disease-linked clones were found at relatively low frequencies and had a CD8+ phenotype. Blood from ankylosing spondylitis patients appeared to be characterized by a TCR beta motif composed of several highly homologous amino acid variants. The disease-linked clones were reported to be significantly enriched in matched synovial fluid samples from ankylosing spondylitis patients. Some TCR beta motif variants had previously been reported in synovial fluid and blood of reactive arthritis patients, which suggested common disease-initiation mechanisms.

TCRdb lists the instrument as Illumina HiSeq 2500. Quantitative 5'-RACE with molecular barcodes was the method used to prepare the TCR beta libraries. In the authors' own workflow: Disease-linked TCR variants were identified with a new computational method built on a probabilistic model of VDJ rearrangement. TCRdb reworked the public reads: Q25 trimming with fastp, MiXCR clone assembly, productive beta chains retained. Each CDR3 protein appears once, grouped with its most common genes and DNA. These V and J calls rely on TCRdb rather than the paper's analysis. In all, the sample holds about 220,000 distinct CDR3 sequences, and 6% to 8.5% of those were seen once. 13% to 15% of the sample lies in the top ten.

This chain joins TRBV7-9 to TRBJ2-7; 13 middle bases align to TRBD2. Sequenced sample: blood, either unsorted or a sorted T cell fraction (not recorded which). This clonotype was sampled from a male donor with ankylosing spondylitis. This receptor has the CDR3 CASSFTSGGAYEQYF. Here is the DNA: TGTGCCAGCAGCTTCACTAGCGGGGGGGCTTACGAGCAGTACTTC.